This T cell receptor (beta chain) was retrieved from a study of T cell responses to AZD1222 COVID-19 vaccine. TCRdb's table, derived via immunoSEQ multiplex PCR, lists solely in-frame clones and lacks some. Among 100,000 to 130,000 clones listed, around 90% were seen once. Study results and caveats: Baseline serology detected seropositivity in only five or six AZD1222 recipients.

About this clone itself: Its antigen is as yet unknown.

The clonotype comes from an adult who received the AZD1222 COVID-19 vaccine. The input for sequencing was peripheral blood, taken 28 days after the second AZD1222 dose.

The CDR3 coding sequence is TGTGCCAGCATCCTACTCAGGGGAGAAGAGACCCAGTACTTC. Translated, it gives CASILLRGEETQYF. The V and J genes are TRBV7-9 and TRBJ2-5; D might be TRBD1 (6 bases). The germline gives CDR1 SEHNR, CDR2 FQNEAQ (reference sequence). CDR3 length: 14 residues. V was shortened by 7 bases and J by 3 bases, with 15 bases between the two germline ends.